Sequencing of this TCR beta chain was carried out in a study of shared clonotypes between healthy human individuals. CD45RO negativity and positive selection for CCR7 defined naive CD8 cells, a population that excluded terminally differentiated effector memory CD45RA+ cells. The authors loaded 150 to 250 ng DNA, about 30,000 T cell genomes, into sorted-subset replicate PCRs. Repertoires were generated with immunoSEQ multiplex PCR, while TCRdb's copy carries only in-frame clones and drops some. The table has hundreds of thousands of clones, 95% to 98% seen once. Per germline, CDR1 GTSNPN and CDR2 SVGIG (reference sequence). The CDR3 has 15 amino acids. V was cut by 0 bases and J by 0 bases, with 12 bases left in between.

The origin of this receptor is a man under 40 in good health. What was sequenced was naive CD8+ T cells sorted from blood. The chain couples TRBV30 to TRBJ2-7; D is uncertain. Here the CDR3 reads CAWSVSPGDSYEQYF. CDR3 nucleotides: TGTGCCTGGAGTGTATCACCCGGAGACTCCTACGAGCAGTACTTC.